The clone carrying this T cell receptor (beta chain) was recorded only once. Its antigen is not identified. This specimen belongs to a study of CD4 T cell repertoires in COVID-19. Study results and limitations: Two or all three memory subsets shared several highly expanded SARS-CoV-2-reactive clonotypes.

The CDR3 spans 13 residues. V dropped 3 bases and J dropped 9 bases, with 12 bases sitting between them. In germline, CDR1 is SGHTA, CDR2 FQGTGA. The method was immunoSEQ multiplex PCR; TCRdb's version includes in-frame clones alone and lacks a portion of them. Here the sample spans some 71,000 clones, roughly 85% being singletons. The sample was CD4+ T cells from peripheral blood, taken after recovery from COVID-19. The chain carries TRBV7-3 and TRBJ2-1; D gene unclear. The TCR comes from a human donor who had COVID-19. In DNA form, the CDR3 reads TGTGCCAGCAGCTTCGGACCCGGGTCTGAGCAGTTCTTC. It yields the protein CASSFGPGSEQFF. The full variable domain, in which reference TRBV7-3 and TRBJ2-1 provide the parts outside the CDR3, is GAGVSQTPSNKVTEKGKYVELRCDPISGHTALYWYRQSLGQGPEFLIYFQGTGAADDSGLPNDRFFAVRPEGSVSTLKIQRTERGDSAVYLCASSFGPGSEQFFGPGTRLTVL.